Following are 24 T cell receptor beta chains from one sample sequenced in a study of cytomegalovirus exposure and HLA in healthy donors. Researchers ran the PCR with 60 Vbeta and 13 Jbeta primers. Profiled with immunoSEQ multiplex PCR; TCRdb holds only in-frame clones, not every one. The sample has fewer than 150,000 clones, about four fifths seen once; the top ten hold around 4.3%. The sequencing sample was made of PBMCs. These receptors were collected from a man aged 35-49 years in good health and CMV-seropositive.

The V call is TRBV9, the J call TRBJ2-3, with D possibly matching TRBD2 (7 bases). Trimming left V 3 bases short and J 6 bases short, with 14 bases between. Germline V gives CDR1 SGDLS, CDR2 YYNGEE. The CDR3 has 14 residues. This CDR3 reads CASSAEGGGDTQYF. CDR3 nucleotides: TGTGCCAGCAGCGCCGAGGGGGGAGGGGATACGCAGTATTTT.

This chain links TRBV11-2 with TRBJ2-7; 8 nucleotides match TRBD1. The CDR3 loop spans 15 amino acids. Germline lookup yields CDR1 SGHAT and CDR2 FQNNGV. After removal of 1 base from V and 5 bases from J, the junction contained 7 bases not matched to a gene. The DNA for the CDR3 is TGTGCCAGCAGCTTAGTGATACAGGGGGTCCACGAGCAGTACTTC. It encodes CASSLVIQGVHEQYF. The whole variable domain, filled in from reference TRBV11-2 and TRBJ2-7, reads EAGVAQSPRYKIIEKRQSVAFWCNPISGHATLYWYQQILGQGPKLLIQFQNNGVVDDSQLPKDRFSAERLKGVDSTLKIQPAKLEDSAVYLCASSLVIQGVHEQYFGPGTRLTVT.

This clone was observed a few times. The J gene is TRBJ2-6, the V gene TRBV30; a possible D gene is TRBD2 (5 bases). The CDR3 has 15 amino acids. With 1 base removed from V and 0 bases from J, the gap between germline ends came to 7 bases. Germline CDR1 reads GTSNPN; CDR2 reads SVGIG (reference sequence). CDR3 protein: CAWSADSSGANVLTF. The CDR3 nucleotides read TGTGCCTGGAGTGCGGACTCCTCTGGGGCCAACGTCCTGACTTTC.

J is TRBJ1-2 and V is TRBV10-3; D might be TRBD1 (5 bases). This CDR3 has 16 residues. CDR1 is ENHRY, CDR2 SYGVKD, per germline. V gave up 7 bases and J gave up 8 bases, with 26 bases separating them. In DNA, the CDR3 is TGTGCCATCAATCACGGGGACTTTAATATTGCGAAAGGCTACACCTTC. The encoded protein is CAINHGDFNIAKGYTF.

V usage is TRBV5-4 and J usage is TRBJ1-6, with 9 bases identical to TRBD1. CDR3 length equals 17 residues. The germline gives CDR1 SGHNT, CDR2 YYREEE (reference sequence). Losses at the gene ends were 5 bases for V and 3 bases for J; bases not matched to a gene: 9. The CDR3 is CASSSATGGIYNSPLHF. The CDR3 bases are TGTGCCAGCAGTTCTGCGACAGGGGGAATCTATAATTCACCCCTCCACTTT. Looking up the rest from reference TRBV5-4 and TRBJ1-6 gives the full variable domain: ETGVTQSPTHLIKTRGQQVTLRCSSQSGHNTVSWYQQALGQGPQFIFQYYREEENGRGNFPPRFSGLQFPNYSSELNVNALELDDSALYLCASSSATGGIYNSPLHFGNGTRLTVT.

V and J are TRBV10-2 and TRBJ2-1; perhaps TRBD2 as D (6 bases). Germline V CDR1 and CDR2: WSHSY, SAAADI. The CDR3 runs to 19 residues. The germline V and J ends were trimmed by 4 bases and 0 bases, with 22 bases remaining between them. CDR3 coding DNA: TGCGCCAGCAGTGCCTCGGGGGTTAGGGGCTGGGACTCCTACAATGAGCAGTTCTTC. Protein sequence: CASSASGVRGWDSYNEQFF.

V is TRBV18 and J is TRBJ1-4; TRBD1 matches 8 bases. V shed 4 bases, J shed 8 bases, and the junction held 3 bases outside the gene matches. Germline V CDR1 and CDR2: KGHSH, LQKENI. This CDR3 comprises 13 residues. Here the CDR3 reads CASSLDREEKLFF. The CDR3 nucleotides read TGTGCCAGCTCACTGGACAGGGAGGAAAAACTGTTTTTT.

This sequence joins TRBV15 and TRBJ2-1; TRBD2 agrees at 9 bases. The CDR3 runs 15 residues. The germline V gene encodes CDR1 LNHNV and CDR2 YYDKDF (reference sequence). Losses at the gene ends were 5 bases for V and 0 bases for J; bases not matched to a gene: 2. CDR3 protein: CATSSSGNSYNEQFF. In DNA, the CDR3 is TGTGCCACCAGCTCTAGCGGGAACTCCTACAATGAGCAGTTCTTC.

The CDR3 DNA reads as TGCGCCAGCAGCCAAGATTGGGGGACTTACGAGCAGTACTTC. Encoded protein: CASSQDWGTYEQYF. The chain couples TRBV4-1 to TRBJ2-7; TRBD2 might be the D (6 bases). The germline gives CDR1 MGHRA, CDR2 YSYEKL. Between the trimmed V and J ends, which lost 0 bases and 4 bases, there was a span of 10 bases. CDR3 length: 14 residues.

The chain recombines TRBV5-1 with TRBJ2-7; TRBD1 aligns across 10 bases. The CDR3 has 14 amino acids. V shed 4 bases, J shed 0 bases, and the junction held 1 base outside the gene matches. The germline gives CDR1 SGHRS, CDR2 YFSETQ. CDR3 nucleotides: TGCGCCAGCAGCCGGGACAGGGGCTCCTACGAGCAGTACTTC. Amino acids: CASSRDRGSYEQYF. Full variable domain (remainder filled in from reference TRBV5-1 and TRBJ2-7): KAGVTQTPRYLIKTRGQQVTLSCSPISGHRSVSWYQQTPGQGLQFLFEYFSETQRNKGNFPGRFSGRQFSNSRSEMNVSTLELGDSALYLCASSRDRGSYEQYFGPGTRLTVT.

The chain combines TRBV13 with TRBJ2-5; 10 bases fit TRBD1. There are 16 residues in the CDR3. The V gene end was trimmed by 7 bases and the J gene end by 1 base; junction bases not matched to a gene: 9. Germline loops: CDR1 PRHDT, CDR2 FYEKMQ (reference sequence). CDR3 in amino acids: CASIARTGGPQETQYF. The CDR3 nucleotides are TGTGCCAGCATAGCCCGGACAGGGGGGCCCCAAGAGACCCAGTACTTC.

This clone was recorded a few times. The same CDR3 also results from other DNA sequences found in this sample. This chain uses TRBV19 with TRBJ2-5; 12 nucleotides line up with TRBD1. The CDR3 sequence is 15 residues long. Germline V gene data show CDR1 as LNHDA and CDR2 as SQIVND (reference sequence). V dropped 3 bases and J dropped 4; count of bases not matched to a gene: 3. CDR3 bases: TGTGCCAGTAGTATTGGGACAGGGGGCGGAGAGACCCAGTACTTC. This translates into CASSIGTGGGETQYF.

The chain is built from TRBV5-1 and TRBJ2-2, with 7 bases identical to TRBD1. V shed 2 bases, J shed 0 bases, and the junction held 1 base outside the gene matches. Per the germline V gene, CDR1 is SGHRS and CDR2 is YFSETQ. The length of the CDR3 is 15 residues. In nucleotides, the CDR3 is TGCGCCAGCAGCTTCGGGACAGCGAACACCGGGGAGCTGTTTTTT. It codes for CASSFGTANTGELFF.

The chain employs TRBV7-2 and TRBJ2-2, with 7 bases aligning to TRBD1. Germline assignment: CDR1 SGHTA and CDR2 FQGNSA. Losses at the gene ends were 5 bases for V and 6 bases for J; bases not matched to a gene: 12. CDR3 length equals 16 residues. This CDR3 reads CASSHLQGLKSGELFF. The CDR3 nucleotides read TGTGCCAGCAGCCATTTACAGGGGCTTAAGTCCGGGGAGCTGTTTTTT. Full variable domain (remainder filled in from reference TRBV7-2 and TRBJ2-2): GAGVSQSPSNKVTEKGKDVELRCDPISGHTALYWYRQSLGQGLEFLIYFQGNSAPDKSGLPSDRFSAERTGGSVSTLTIQRTQQEDSAVYLCASSHLQGLKSGELFFGEGSRLTVL.

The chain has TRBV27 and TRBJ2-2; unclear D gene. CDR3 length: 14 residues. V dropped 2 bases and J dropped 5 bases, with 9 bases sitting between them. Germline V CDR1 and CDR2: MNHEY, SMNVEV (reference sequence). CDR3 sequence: CASSLGQATGELFF. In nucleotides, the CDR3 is TGTGCCAGCAGTTTAGGGCAGGCAACCGGGGAGCTGTTTTTT.

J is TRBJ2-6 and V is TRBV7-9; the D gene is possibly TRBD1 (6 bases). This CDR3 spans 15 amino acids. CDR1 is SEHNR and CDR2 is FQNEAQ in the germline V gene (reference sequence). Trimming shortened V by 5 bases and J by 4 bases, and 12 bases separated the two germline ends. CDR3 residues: CASSRTGSGANVLTF. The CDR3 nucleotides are TGTGCCAGCAGCCGCACAGGGTCCGGGGCCAACGTCCTGACTTTC. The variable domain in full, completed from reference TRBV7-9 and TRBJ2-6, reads DTGVSQNPRHKITKRGQNVTFRCDPISEHNRLYWYRQTLGQGPEFLTYFQNEAQLEKSRLLSDRFSAERPKGSFSTLEIQRTEQGDSAMYLCASSRTGSGANVLTFGAGSRLTVL.

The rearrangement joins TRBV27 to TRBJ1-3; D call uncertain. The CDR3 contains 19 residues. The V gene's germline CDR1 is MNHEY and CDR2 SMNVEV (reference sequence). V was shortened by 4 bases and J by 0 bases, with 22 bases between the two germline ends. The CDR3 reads CASSSLRRGPQHSGNTIYF. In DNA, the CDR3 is TGTGCCAGCAGTTCTCTGAGAAGAGGCCCACAACACTCTGGAAACACCATATATTTT.

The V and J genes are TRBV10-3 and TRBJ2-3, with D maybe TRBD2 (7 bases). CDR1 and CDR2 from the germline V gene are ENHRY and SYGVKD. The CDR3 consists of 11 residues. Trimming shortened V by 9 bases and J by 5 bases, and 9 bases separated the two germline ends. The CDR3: CAIGGGDTQYF. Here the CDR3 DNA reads TGTGCCATAGGGGGGGGAGATACGCAGTATTTT.

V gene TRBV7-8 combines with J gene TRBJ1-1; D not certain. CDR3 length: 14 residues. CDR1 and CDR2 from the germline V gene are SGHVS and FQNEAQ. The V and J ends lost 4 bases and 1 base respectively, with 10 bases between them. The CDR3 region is CASSSLETNTEAFF. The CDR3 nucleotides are TGTGCCAGCAGCTCCTTGGAGACGAACACTGAAGCTTTCTTT.

CDR3 residues: CASRSSSGNEQFF. CDR3 sequence (DNA): TGTGCCAGCAGGTCCTCTAGCGGCAATGAGCAGTTCTTC. The genes are TRBV7-9 and TRBJ2-1; 7 bases map to TRBD2. Germline loops: CDR1 SEHNR, CDR2 FQNEAQ (reference sequence). The junction had 5 bases not matched to a gene; V was cut back by 6 bases and J by 6 bases. This CDR3 region has 13 residues.

CDR3 region: CAWAKGSGGNTIYF. The CDR3 DNA is TGTGCCTGGGCCAAAGGGAGTGGTGGAAACACCATATATTTT. This sequence joins TRBV30 and TRBJ1-3; no reliable D call. V was clipped by 5 bases and J by 3 bases, with 14 bases between them. CDR3 length: 14 amino acids. Germline CDR1 GTSNPN, CDR2 SVGIG (reference sequence). The whole variable domain, remainder taken from reference TRBV30 and TRBJ1-3, is SQTIHQWPATLVQPVGSPLSLECTVEGTSNPNLYWYRQAAGRGLQLLFYSVGIGQISSEVPQNLSASRPQDRQFILSSKKLLLSDSGFYLCAWAKGSGGNTIYFGEGSWLTVV.

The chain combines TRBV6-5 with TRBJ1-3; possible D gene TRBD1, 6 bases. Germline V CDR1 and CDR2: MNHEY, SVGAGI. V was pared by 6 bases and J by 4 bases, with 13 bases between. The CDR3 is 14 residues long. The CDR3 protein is CASRTTGLGNTIYF. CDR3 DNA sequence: TGTGCCAGCAGAACTACAGGGCTGGGAAACACCATATATTTT.

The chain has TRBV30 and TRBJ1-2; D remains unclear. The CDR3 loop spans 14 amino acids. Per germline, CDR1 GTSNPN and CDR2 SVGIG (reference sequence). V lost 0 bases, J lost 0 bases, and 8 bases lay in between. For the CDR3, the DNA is TGTGCCTGGAGTGTACACAGAGCTAACTATGGCTACACCTTC. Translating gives CAWSVHRANYGYTF.

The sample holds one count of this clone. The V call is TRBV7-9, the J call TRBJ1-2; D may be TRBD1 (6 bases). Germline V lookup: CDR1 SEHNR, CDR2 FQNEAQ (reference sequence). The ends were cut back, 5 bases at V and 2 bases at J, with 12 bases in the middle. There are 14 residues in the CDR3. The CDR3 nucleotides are TGTGCCAGCAGCCCCTCGGGGACAAACTATGGCTACACCTTC. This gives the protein CASSPSGTNYGYTF.